A single sample is the source of the 7 T cell receptor beta chains below, sequenced in a study of cytomegalovirus exposure and HLA in healthy donors. The PCR ran on 60 Vbeta and 13 Jbeta primers. Libraries were prepared by immunoSEQ multiplex PCR; TCRdb keeps only in-frame clonotypes and omits some of them. Altogether 140,000 to 150,000 clones are present, around 84% being singletons, with the ten largest covering around 3%. The sequencing sample was made of PBMCs. Receptors originate from a man aged 40-49 years in good health and CMV-seropositive.

This clone was observed a handful of times. The chain couples TRBV5-1 to TRBJ1-2; 7 nucleotides align to TRBD1. The V gene end was trimmed by 3 bases and the J gene end by 5 bases; junction bases not matched to a gene: 10. CDR1 and CDR2 from the germline V gene are SGHRS and YFSETQ. This CDR3 contains 15 residues. The CDR3 protein is CASSWTGDRLYGYTF. Written as DNA, the CDR3 is TGCGCCAGCAGCTGGACCGGGGACAGATTATATGGCTACACCTTC.

The CDR3 loop reads CASAGLNEQFF. The CDR3 coding sequence is TGTGCCTCCGCAGGGTTGAATGAGCAGTTCTTC. V is TRBV27 and J is TRBJ2-1; possibly TRBD1 for D (5 bases). The CDR3 totals 11 residues. Per germline, CDR1 MNHEY and CDR2 SMNVEV (reference sequence). Trimming left V 11 bases short and J 7 bases short, with 12 bases between.

The V and J genes are TRBV5-1 and TRBJ1-2; 7 bases align to TRBD1. Germline V gives CDR1 SGHRS, CDR2 YFSETQ. Unmatched junction bases numbered 2, after V lost 0 bases and J lost 3 bases. The CDR3 totals 14 residues. This chain's CDR3 is CASSLVGTDYGYTF. The CDR3 DNA reads TGCGCCAGCAGCTTGGTAGGGACAGACTATGGCTACACCTTC.

The V gene is TRBV30, the J gene TRBJ2-1; TRBD2 is a possible D gene (6 bases). V was cut by 3 bases and J by 4 bases, with 13 bases left in between. Germline V lookup: CDR1 GTSNPN, CDR2 SVGIG (reference sequence). The CDR3 spans 14 residues. The CDR3 DNA sequence: TGTGCCTGGAGGGGGCTAGCGAATTACAATGAGCAGTTCTTC. Its protein is CAWRGLANYNEQFF.

The V and J genes are TRBV5-1 and TRBJ1-1; 7 bases line up with TRBD1. V trimming: 0 bases; J trimming: 5 bases; junction bases outside the gene matches: 4. The CDR3 sequence is 14 residues long. Germline V gene lookup returns CDR1 SGHRS and CDR2 YFSETQ. CDR3 amino acids: CASSLERGLTEAFF. CDR3 sequence (DNA): TGCGCCAGCAGCTTGGAAAGGGGGCTTACTGAAGCTTTCTTT.

The gene calls are TRBV10-1 and TRBJ1-6; TRBD1 matches 10 bases. The J segment lost 11 bases and the V segment lost 2 bases, leaving 15 bases of the junction unmatched. There are 18 residues in the CDR3. Germline V gene lookup returns CDR1 WNHNN and CDR2 SYGVQD (reference sequence). The chain's CDR3 is CASSESETGGELSPPLHF. As DNA, the CDR3 is TGCGCCAGCAGTGAGAGCGAGACAGGGGGCGAACTATCACCACCCCTCCACTTT.

The V call is TRBV7-2, the J call TRBJ2-2; unclear D gene. The CDR3 loop spans 14 amino acids. The ends were cut back, 6 bases at V and 1 base at J, with 9 bases in the middle. The germline gives CDR1 SGHTA, CDR2 FQGNSA. CDR3 DNA: TGTGCCAGCAGGCCTAATCAGAACACCGGGGAGCTGTTTTTT. As protein: CASRPNQNTGELFF.